The 9 T cell receptor beta chains below come from one sample, sequenced in a study of Siglec-9 on CD8 T cells in melanoma. Sequenced by immunoSEQ multiplex PCR; TCRdb stores in-frame clones only, minus some. The table has 25,000 to 35,000 clones, approximately 80% seen once. Material: Siglec-9- CD8+ T cells sorted from blood. All receptors derive from a human donor in good health.

This clone turned up a few times. The V call is TRBV19, the J call TRBJ1-1; 7 positions agree with TRBD1. The germline V gene encodes CDR1 LNHDA and CDR2 SQIVND (reference sequence). CDR3 size: 14 residues. The V and J ends lost 5 bases and 6 bases, in that order; junction bases with no gene match: 9. The CDR3 DNA sequence: TGTGCCAGTAGTCCACGGGACAGTGGAGCTGAAGCTTTCTTT. Translation gives CASSPRDSGAEAFF.

The chain carries TRBV11-2 and TRBJ2-7; weak D call: TRBD2 (5 bases). CDR1 and CDR2 from the germline V gene are SGHAT and FQNNGV. This CDR3 has 14 amino acids. Trimming left V 8 bases short and J 5 bases short, with 19 bases between. CDR3 DNA sequence: TGTGCCAGCCGACCTATCTGGGAGTCGCACGAGCAGTACTTC. It is translated as CASRPIWESHEQYF.

The rearrangement links TRBV19 to TRBJ1-1; D not resolved. The V end lost 3 bases, the J end lost 1 base, and 9 bases lay between the germline ends. CDR3 length equals 14 residues. Looked up from germline, CDR1 is LNHDA and CDR2 is SQIVND (reference sequence). The CDR3 nucleotides read TGTGCCAGTAGTATCAAGGGCCGGAACACTGAAGCTTTCTTT. Amino acids: CASSIKGRNTEAFF.

The V gene is TRBV11-2, the J gene TRBJ2-1; D is undetermined. The CDR3 contains 16 residues. The V end was cut by 1 base, the J end by 13 bases, with 23 bases between. In germline, CDR1 is SGHAT, CDR2 FQNNGV. CDR3 loop: CASSLGLSRPENEQFF. DNA of the CDR3: TGTGCCAGCAGCTTAGGTCTCTCCCGGCCGGAAAACGAACAGTTCTTC.

The chain recombines TRBV9 with TRBJ2-2; D is perhaps TRBD1 (8 bases). Trimming cost V 4 bases and J 7 bases, with 17 bases left between them. The CDR3 consists of 15 residues. Germline-derived CDR1 and CDR2 are SGDLS and YYNGEE. CDR3 amino acids: CASSSDRGGVGELFF. CDR3 in DNA: TGTGCCAGCAGCTCCGACAGGGGAGGGGTCGGGGAGCTGTTTTTT.

CDR3 DNA sequence: TGTGCCAGCAGCCGACAGGGCGATGGAAACACCATATATTTT. Translation: CASSRQGDGNTIYF. The chain joins TRBV5-4 to TRBJ1-3, with 7 bases matching TRBD1. Trimming at V came to 4 bases and at J to 3 bases, leaving 4 bases not matched to a gene. Per the germline V gene, CDR1 is SGHNT and CDR2 is YYREEE (reference sequence). The CDR3 is 14 residues long.

Here the CDR3 DNA reads TGTGCCAGCAGCCAAGATAGCGGGGGGGTCACCGGGGAGCTGTTTTTT. Translation: CASSQDSGGVTGELFF. This chain links TRBV4-2 with TRBJ2-2, with TRBD2 matching over 11 bases. CDR3 length: 16 residues. Trimming removed 0 bases from V and 4 bases from J; junction bases left unmatched: 1. In germline, CDR1 is LGHNA, CDR2 YNFKEQ.

This clone was counted a few times. CDR3 nucleotides: TGCGCCAGCCTCGGGACATTTAATGAAAAACTGTTTTTT. Its translation: CASLGTFNEKLFF. The genes are TRBV4-1 and TRBJ1-4; the D gene is possibly TRBD1 (6 bases). The CDR3 spans 13 residues. V shed 8 bases and J shed 4 bases, with 11 bases lying between them. Germline V gene data show CDR1 as MGHRA and CDR2 as YSYEKL.

The chain couples TRBV11-2 to TRBJ2-3; 7 bases are shared with TRBD1. V gave up 4 bases and J gave up 0 bases; unmatched junction bases: 13. CDR1 SGHAT and CDR2 FQNNGV come from the germline V gene. The CDR3 spans 18 residues. The chain's CDR3 is CASSSAGTAYPSTDTQYF. Here the CDR3 DNA reads TGTGCCAGCAGCTCGGCCGGGACAGCTTACCCTAGCACAGATACGCAGTATTTT. Filled out from reference TRBV11-2 and TRBJ2-3, the complete variable domain reads EAGVAQSPRYKIIEKRQSVAFWCNPISGHATLYWYQQILGQGPKLLIQFQNNGVVDDSQLPKDRFSAERLKGVDSTLKIQPAKLEDSAVYLCASSSAGTAYPSTDTQYFGPGTRLTVL.